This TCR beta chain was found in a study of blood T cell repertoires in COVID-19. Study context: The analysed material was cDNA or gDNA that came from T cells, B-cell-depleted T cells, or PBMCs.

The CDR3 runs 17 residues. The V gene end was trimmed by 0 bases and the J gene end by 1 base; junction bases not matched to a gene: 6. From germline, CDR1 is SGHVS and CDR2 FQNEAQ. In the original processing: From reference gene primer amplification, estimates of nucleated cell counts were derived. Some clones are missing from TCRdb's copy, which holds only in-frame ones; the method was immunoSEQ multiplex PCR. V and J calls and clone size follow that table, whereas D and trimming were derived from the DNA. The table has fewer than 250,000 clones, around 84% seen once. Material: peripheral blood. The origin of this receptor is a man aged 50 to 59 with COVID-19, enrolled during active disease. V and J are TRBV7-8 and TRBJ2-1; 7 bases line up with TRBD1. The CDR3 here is CASSLAPGGSSYNEQFF. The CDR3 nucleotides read TGTGCCAGCAGCTTAGCGCCAGGGGGATCTTCCTACAATGAGCAGTTCTTC.